This T cell receptor beta chain was observed in a study of T cell repertoires in cytomegalovirus infection. The germline V gene has CDR1 LGHNT and CDR2 FRNRAP. V was trimmed by 4 bases and J by 7 bases, leaving 14 bases between them. The CDR3 is 13 residues long. This clonotype was observed at least ten times. TCRdb re-called the reads through MiXCR, storing one row per CDR3 protein. Of roughly 500,000 distinct CDR3 sequences detected, 10% to 12% appear once; the ten largest clones hold approximately 10%. The sample consisted of PBMCs. The chain uses TRBV12-5 and TRBJ2-7; D may be TRBD2 (6 bases). This TCR was recovered from a human donor in good health (CMV status not recorded). Some clones in this sample may be carry-over from other donors' samples. Here the CDR3 DNA reads TGTGCTAGTGGTTCGGACTACCCCTTTGAGCAGTACTTC. Amino acids: CASGSDYPFEQYF.